This T cell receptor beta chain was profiled in a study of patients and donors after allogeneic stem cell transplantation (dated by TCRdb to about 2020). The CDR3, cysteine through phenylalanine, is 17 amino acids long. Only the CDR3 region is kept as DNA, spanning 51 bases read in frame from base 1. The germline V gene encodes CDR1 LGHDT and CDR2 YNNKEL (reference sequence). From V the trimming removes 5 bases and from J it removes 0 bases, while the gene matches leave 9 bases of the junction unaccounted for. Library construction relied on RT-PCR. The sequencing machine was a NextSeq 550. TCRdb redid the processing of the public reads, applying fastp at Q25 and MiXCR, and retained in-frame beta chains. Here each entry gathers all rows of one CDR3 protein and keeps the most common genes and DNA. The sample has 7,500 or so distinct CDR3 sequences on record, around a tenth of them singletons. The ten biggest clones cover more than 50% of the sample.

Concerning this clonotype itself: The clone's antigen remains unknown. No quality values exist for individual bases; no much larger clone is one base distant.

Sequencing input: blood, either unsorted or a sorted T cell fraction (not recorded which). The sequence was collected from a human donor who was either an allogeneic HSCT recipient or a stem cell or donor lymphocyte infusion donor (not recorded which). It is not recorded whose cells these are; they may come from a transplant donor. The chain is assembled from TRBV3-1 and TRBJ1-3; 8 bases in between match TRBD1. The base sequence is TGTGCCAGCAGCTCTAGGACAGGGCCCCCCTCTGGAAACACCATATATTTT. Its translation reads: CASSSRTGPPSGNTIYF.